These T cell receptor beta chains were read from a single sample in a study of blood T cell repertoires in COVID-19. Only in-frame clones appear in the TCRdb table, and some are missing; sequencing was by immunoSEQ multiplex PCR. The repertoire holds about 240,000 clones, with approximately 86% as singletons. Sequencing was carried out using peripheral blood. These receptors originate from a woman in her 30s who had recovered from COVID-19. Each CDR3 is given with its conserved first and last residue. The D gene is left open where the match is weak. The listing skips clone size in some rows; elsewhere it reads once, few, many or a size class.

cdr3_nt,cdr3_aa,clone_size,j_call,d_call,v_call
TGTGCCCAAGAGGGCAGGGGTAAAAGCACCGGGGAGCTGTTTTTT,CAQEGRGKSTGELFF,NA,TRBJ2-2,NA,TRBV30
TGTGCCAGCAGTCTATTAGGCGGGGGGGCCGCAGAGACCCAGTACTTC,CASSLLGGGAAETQYF,NA,TRBJ2-5,TRBD2,TRBV28
TGTGCCAGCAGCGTAGGGACAGGGGGGGCTAATGAGCAGTTCTTC,CASSVGTGGANEQFF,once,TRBJ2-1,TRBD1,TRBV9
TGTGCCTGGAGTCCGACAGGGCGATCCTACGAGCAGTACTTC,CAWSPTGRSYEQYF,NA,TRBJ2-7,TRBD1,TRBV30
TGTGCCAGCACCCCGCAGCGGGGCGCCTACAATGAGCAGTTCTTC,CASTPQRGAYNEQFF,NA,TRBJ2-1,TRBD2,TRBV27
TGTGCCAGTAGCCCACATAATCAGCCCCAGCATTTT,CASSPHNQPQHF,NA,TRBJ1-5,NA,TRBV19
TGTGCCAGCAGCTTGGAGGGACAGGGTAGAGAGACCCAGTACTTC,CASSLEGQGRETQYF,NA,TRBJ2-5,TRBD1,TRBV7-9
TGCAGCGTTGAAGATCCCGGACAGGGGGCCCCCGGGGAGCTGTTTTTT,CSVEDPGQGAPGELFF,once,TRBJ2-2,TRBD1,TRBV29-1
TGCAGTGCTAGTGCTAGCGGGGGGCCAAGAGAGCAGTACTTC,CSASASGGPREQYF,NA,TRBJ2-7,TRBD2,TRBV20-1
TGTGCCTGGATCCCCACAGGTCTCTATGGCTACACCTTC,CAWIPTGLYGYTF,NA,TRBJ1-2,NA,TRBV30
TGTGCCAGCAGTTACATGGGGGGTGACGGCTACACCTTC,CASSYMGGDGYTF,NA,TRBJ1-2,NA,TRBV6-2/TRBV6-3
TGTGCCATCAGGCCACAGGGCGGGGGCATGAACACTGAAGCTTTCTTT,CAIRPQGGGMNTEAFF,NA,TRBJ1-1,NA,TRBV10-3
TGTGCCAGCAGCTTGGTCGGGACAGGGAGCTACGAGCAGTACTTC,CASSLVGTGSYEQYF,NA,TRBJ2-7,TRBD1,TRBV5-6
TGTGCCAGCAGTACATCTCAGGGGTTCACTGAAGCTTTCTTT,CASSTSQGFTEAFF,NA,TRBJ1-1,NA,TRBV6-5
TGTGCCAGCAGTTACTTCGGGGAAGAGACCCAGTACTTC,CASSYFGEETQYF,few,TRBJ2-5,NA,TRBV6-5
TGTGCCAGCAGTTTAAACAGGGCTAATGAAAAACTGTTTTTT,CASSLNRANEKLFF,few,TRBJ1-4,NA,TRBV27